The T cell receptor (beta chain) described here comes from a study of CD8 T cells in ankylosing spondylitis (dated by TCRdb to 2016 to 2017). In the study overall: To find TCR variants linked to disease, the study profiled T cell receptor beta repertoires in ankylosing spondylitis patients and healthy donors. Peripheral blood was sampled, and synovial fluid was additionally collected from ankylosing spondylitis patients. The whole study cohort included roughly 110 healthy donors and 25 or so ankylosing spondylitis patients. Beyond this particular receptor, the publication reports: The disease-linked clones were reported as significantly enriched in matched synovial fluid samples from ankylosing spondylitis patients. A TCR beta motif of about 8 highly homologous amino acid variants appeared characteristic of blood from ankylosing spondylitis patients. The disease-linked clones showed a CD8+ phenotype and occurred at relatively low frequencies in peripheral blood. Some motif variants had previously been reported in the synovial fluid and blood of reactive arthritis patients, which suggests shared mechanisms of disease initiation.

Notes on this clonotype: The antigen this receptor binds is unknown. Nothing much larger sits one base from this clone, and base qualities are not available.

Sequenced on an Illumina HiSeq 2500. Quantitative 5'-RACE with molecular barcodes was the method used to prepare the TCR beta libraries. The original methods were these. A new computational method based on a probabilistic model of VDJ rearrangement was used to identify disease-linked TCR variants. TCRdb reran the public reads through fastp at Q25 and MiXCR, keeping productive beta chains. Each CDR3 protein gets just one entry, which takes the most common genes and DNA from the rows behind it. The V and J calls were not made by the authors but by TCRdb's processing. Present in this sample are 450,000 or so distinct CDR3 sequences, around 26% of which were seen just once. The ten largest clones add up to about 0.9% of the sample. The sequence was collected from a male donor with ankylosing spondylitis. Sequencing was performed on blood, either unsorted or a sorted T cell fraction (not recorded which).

The CDR3 region reads CASSSAGIVVTDTQYF. The sequenced DNA is TGTGCCAGCAGTTCGGCGGGGATTGTCGTCACAGATACGCAGTATTTT. The chain employs TRBV12-3 or TRBV12-4 and TRBJ2-3; possibly the D gene is TRBD2, per 6 matching bases. The junction carries 16 bases between V and J, which are trimmed by 4 bases and 2 bases respectively. The CDR3 goes from the cysteine to the phenylalanine over 16 residues. The CDR3 DNA has 48 bases and is translated from base 1.